These 27 T cell receptor beta chains were all obtained from the same sample, sequenced in a study of blood T cell repertoires in COVID-19 (TCRdb year 2020). The library was built by means of the immunoSEQ multiplex PCR assay. TCRdb re-hosts the immuneACCESS table, in-frame sequences only. Its copies lack some clones; in the studies checked, an unresolved V gene accounts for under half of them, and the cause for the rest is not known. The table for this sample lists approximately 470,000 clones; approximately 83% of them were counted only once. The ten largest clones capture approximately 2.9% of the sample. The material sequenced was peripheral blood. The source of these receptors is a human donor in a cohort sampled during active COVID-19.

The genes are TRBV5-1 and TRBJ2-5; possible D gene TRBD2, 6 bases. V was clipped by 4 bases and J by 5 bases, with 15 bases between them. The germline gives CDR1 SGHRS, CDR2 YFSETQ. This CDR3 region has 14 residues. The CDR3 region has the DNA TGCGCCAGCAGCCCTAGGACCCGGGGGGAGACCCAGTACTTC. The encoded protein is CASSPRTRGETQYF.

The rearrangement links TRBV19 to TRBJ1-3; D remains unclear. Germline values: CDR1 LNHDA, CDR2 SQIVND (reference sequence). The CDR3 runs to 14 residues. Trimming pared 7 bases from V and 0 bases from J, leaving 10 bases between. The CDR3 nucleotides are TGTGCCAGTACCCCCCAGATCTCTGGAAACACCATATATTTT. Translating gives CASTPQISGNTIYF.

Concerning this clone itself: Other DNA sequences in this sample translate to the same CDR3. The rearrangement links TRBV6-6 to TRBJ1-4, with D uncertain. Germline-derived CDR1 and CDR2 are MNHNY and SVGAGI (reference sequence). The CDR3 is 12 amino acids. Trimming removed 3 bases from V and 7 bases from J, with 6 bases in between. CDR3 bases: TGTGCCAGCAGTTATGGAGGTGAAAAACTGTTTTTT. It is translated as CASSYGGEKLFF.

This clone was observed a few times. This chain uses TRBV19 with TRBJ1-5; TRBD1 aligns across 8 bases. Looked up from germline, CDR1 is LNHDA and CDR2 is SQIVND (reference sequence). V gave up 6 bases and J gave up 4 bases; unmatched junction bases: 8. The CDR3 covers 15 residues. The CDR3 reads CASSLTGDFNQPQHF. CDR3 nucleotide sequence: TGTGCCAGTAGCTTGACAGGGGATTTTAATCAGCCCCAGCATTTT. Full variable domain (remainder filled in from reference TRBV19 and TRBJ1-5): DGGITQSPKYLFRKEGQNVTLSCEQNLNHDAMYWYRQDPGQGLRLIYYSQIVNDFQKGDIAEGYSVSREKKESFPLTVTSAQKNPTAFYLCASSLTGDFNQPQHFGDGTRLSIL.

This clone was seen a single time. The CDR3 DNA follows: TGTGCCAGCAGTTCGGGGGGTGAAGCTTTCTTT. It specifies CASSSGGEAFF. The chain joins TRBV27 to TRBJ1-1; TRBD1 is a possible D gene (5 bases). V was shortened by 4 bases and J by 7 bases, with 7 bases between the two germline ends. The CDR3 has 11 residues. CDR1 and CDR2 (germline): MNHEY, SMNVEV (reference sequence).

The genes are TRBV28 and TRBJ1-1; TRBD1 matches 7 bases. Germline loops: CDR1 MDHEN, CDR2 SYDVKM. Trimming cost V 5 bases and J 10 bases; bases outside gene matches: 1. The CDR3 is made up of 10 amino acids. The CDR3 here is CASSAGGAFF. CDR3 DNA sequence: TGTGCCAGCAGTGCAGGGGGAGCTTTCTTT.

The CDR3 DNA is TGCGCCAGCAGCCAAGTGCCTAGCCCTACCGGGGAGCTGTTTTTT. Its translation: CASSQVPSPTGELFF. V gene TRBV4-1 combines with J gene TRBJ2-2; D may be TRBD2 (5 bases). V was pared by 1 base and J by 5 bases, with 11 bases between. This CDR3 has 15 amino acids. CDR1 MGHRA and CDR2 YSYEKL come from the germline V gene.

The sample holds one count of this clone. The V and J genes are TRBV11-2 and TRBJ1-2; perhaps TRBD1 as D (5 bases). The V end lost 3 bases, the J end lost 6 bases, and 11 bases lay between the germline ends. The CDR3 has 13 amino acids. Germline CDR1 is SGHAT and CDR2 is FQNNGV. The CDR3 sequence: CASSFNSRDGYTF. Written as DNA, the CDR3 is TGTGCCAGCAGCTTTAATTCCAGGGATGGCTACACCTTC.

This rearrangement joins TRBV28 to TRBJ2-1; 10 bases fit TRBD2. J was trimmed by 9 bases and V by 2 bases; bases with no gene match: 10. Germline V lookup: CDR1 MDHEN, CDR2 SYDVKM. The CDR3 has 16 amino acids. The CDR3: CASSLLSSGSLSEQFF. The DNA of the CDR3 is TGTGCCAGCAGTTTACTATCTAGCGGGAGTTTAAGTGAGCAGTTCTTC.

The chain links TRBV5-1 to TRBJ2-1; D possibly corresponds to TRBD1 (8 bases). This CDR3 has 16 residues. In germline, CDR1 is SGHRS, CDR2 YFSETQ. The germline V and J ends were trimmed by 4 bases and 0 bases, with 14 bases remaining between them. CDR3 sequence (DNA): TGCGCCAGCAGCGTCCACAGGGGGGGCTCCTACAATGAGCAGTTCTTC. This translates into CASSVHRGGSYNEQFF.

The chain has TRBV9 and TRBJ2-7; a possible D gene is TRBD2 (6 bases). V gave up 0 bases and J gave up 2 bases, with 18 bases separating them. Germline assignment: CDR1 SGDLS and CDR2 YYNGEE. This CDR3 is built from 17 residues. The CDR3 protein is CASSVEGRGVGTYEQYF. CDR3 in DNA: TGTGCCAGCAGCGTAGAGGGGCGGGGAGTGGGAACCTACGAGCAGTACTTC.

V and J are TRBV11-3 and TRBJ1-1; tentative D call: TRBD1 (5 bases). Germline CDR1 reads SGHNT; CDR2 reads YENEEA. The V end lost 5 bases, the J end lost 11 bases, and 18 bases lay between the germline ends. The CDR3 covers 13 residues. The CDR3 nucleotides read TGTGCCAGCAGCCTGAGGTGGGGGGTGGCGGCTTTCTTT. The encoded protein is CASSLRWGVAAFF.

The CDR3: CAWSATSGRYRETQYF. In DNA form, the CDR3 reads TGTGCCTGGAGCGCGACTAGCGGGAGGTATCGAGAGACCCAGTACTTC. The chain carries TRBV30 and TRBJ2-5, with 13 positions matching TRBD2. Germline lookup yields CDR1 GTSNPN and CDR2 SVGIG (reference sequence). With 3 bases clipped from V and 4 bases from J, the junction kept 8 bases outside the gene matches. The CDR3 length is 16 residues.

This chain links TRBV5-6 with TRBJ1-1; possible D gene TRBD1, 6 bases. Trimming took 4 bases from V and 7 from J, leaving 20 bases between them. The germline V gene has CDR1 SGHDT and CDR2 YYEEEE. This CDR3 comprises 15 residues. The CDR3 protein is CASSPTGGGKGEAFF. CDR3 nucleotides: TGTGCCAGCAGCCCGACGGGGGGGGGCAAGGGTGAAGCTTTCTTT.

Of note for this clone: A much larger clone differs from this one at a single base, so this may be a read error. This chain connects TRBV11-2 to TRBJ2-7, with 13 bases fitting TRBD2. The CDR3 has 15 amino acids. The V gene end was trimmed by 4 bases and the J gene end by 4 bases; junction bases not matched to a gene: 4. Germline V gene lookup returns CDR1 SGHAT and CDR2 FQNNGV. The CDR3 reads CASSWGLAGSYEQYF. The CDR3 DNA sequence: TGTGCCAGCAGCTGGGGACTAGCGGGATCATACGAGCAGTACTTC.

The chain is built from TRBV29-1 and TRBJ2-1, with 10 bases aligning to TRBD2. This CDR3 comprises 17 residues. Unmatched junction bases numbered 15, after V lost 7 bases and J lost 3 bases. Germline CDR1 is SQVTM and CDR2 is ANQGSEA. CDR3 sequence: CSAPGLRTSGYYNEQFF. As DNA, the CDR3 is TGCAGCGCCCCAGGCCTAAGGACTAGCGGATACTACAATGAGCAGTTCTTC.

This sequence joins TRBV28 and TRBJ2-7; 7 nucleotides agree with TRBD1. V shed 5 bases and J 2 bases; nucleotides not matched to a gene: 6. This CDR3 is built from 14 residues. Germline V lookup: CDR1 MDHEN, CDR2 SYDVKM. CDR3 coding DNA: TGTGCCAGCAGTCTACAGGGGCCTACCTACGAGCAGTACTTC. Its protein is CASSLQGPTYEQYF.

The genes are TRBV7-2 and TRBJ2-3, with 9 bases matching TRBD2. Germline lookup yields CDR1 SGHTA and CDR2 FQGNSA. V dropped 1 base and J dropped 0; count of bases not matched to a gene: 5. The CDR3 covers 17 residues. CDR3 sequence reads: CASSLELTSGSTDTQYF. DNA for the CDR3: TGTGCCAGCAGCTTAGAGCTGACTAGCGGTAGCACAGATACGCAGTATTTT.

The V call is TRBV11-3, the J call TRBJ2-5; D may be TRBD1 (5 bases). The CDR3 has 13 residues. V was shortened by 2 bases and J by 5 bases, with 9 bases between the two germline ends. Germline V gene lookup returns CDR1 SGHNT and CDR2 YENEEA. DNA for the CDR3: TGTGCCAGCAGCTTAAACAGACAGGAGACCCAGTACTTC. Translation: CASSLNRQETQYF.

The rearrangement links TRBV28 to TRBJ2-4, with TRBD2 matching over 7 bases. Unmatched junction bases numbered 13, after V lost 8 bases and J lost 3 bases. The CDR3 has 16 residues. Germline V gene sequence: CDR1 MDHEN, CDR2 SYDVKM. The CDR3 DNA sequence: TGTGCCAGCGGGTCCTTCCCTGGGGGGGGCAAAAACATTCAGTACTTC. Protein product: CASGSFPGGGKNIQYF.

The chain carries TRBV5-1 and TRBJ1-3; TRBD1 might be the D (6 bases). Trimming left V 4 bases short and J 4 bases short, with 15 bases between. Per germline, CDR1 SGHRS and CDR2 YFSETQ. This CDR3 is 15 amino acids long. CDR3: CASSPNGQRGNTIYF. CDR3 sequence (DNA): TGCGCCAGCAGCCCGAACGGACAGCGGGGAAACACCATATATTTT.

This clone was detected many times. This chain joins TRBV16 and TRBJ1-2; D gene uncertain. The CDR3 is 12 residues long. Trimming removed 0 bases at V and 8 bases at J, with 7 bases between. Germline values: CDR1 KGHSY, CDR2 FQNENV. The CDR3 nucleotides read TGTGCCAGCAGCCAATCGAGGGCCGGCTACACCTTC. It translates to CASSQSRAGYTF.

The chain has TRBV3-1 (or the pseudogene TRBV3-2) and TRBJ1-1; D is undetermined. V lost 6 bases, J lost 6 bases, and 20 bases lay in between. CDR1 and CDR2 (germline): LGHDT, YNNKEL (reference sequence). The CDR3 consists of 15 residues. The CDR3 spells CASRISTLDWSEAFF. The DNA of the CDR3 is TGTGCCAGCAGGATCAGCACACTCGACTGGTCTGAAGCTTTCTTT.

V and J are TRBV15 and TRBJ2-7, with D hard to call. Germline CDR1 is LNHNV and CDR2 is YYDKDF (reference sequence). CDR3 length: 13 amino acids. With 1 base removed from V and 2 bases from J, the gap between germline ends came to 6 bases. DNA of the CDR3: TGTGCCACCAGCAGAGGACATACCTACGAGCAGTACTTC. This sequence encodes CATSRGHTYEQYF.

The chain recombines TRBV6-1 with TRBJ2-2; D might be TRBD1 (6 bases). The CDR3 extends over 16 amino acids. The germline CDR1 and CDR2 sequences are MNHNS and SASEGT. The germline V and J ends were trimmed by 4 bases and 1 base, with 13 bases remaining between them. DNA of the CDR3: TGTGCCAGCAGTGTCGACTCGACAGGGAACACCGGGGAGCTGTTTTTT. Translated: CASSVDSTGNTGELFF.

The rearrangement links TRBV19 to TRBJ1-6, with TRBD1 as a possible D gene (6 bases). With 9 bases removed from V and 0 bases from J, the gap between germline ends came to 9 bases. Germline lookup yields CDR1 LNHDA and CDR2 SQIVND (reference sequence). The CDR3 is 14 residues long. The CDR3 nucleotides are TGTGCCAGCCAGGGGATCTCCTATAATTCACCCCTCCACTTT. Amino acids: CASQGISYNSPLHF.

The V and J genes are TRBV6-2 or TRBV6-3 and TRBJ2-7, with 10 bases aligning to TRBD2. Germline CDR1 reads MNHEY; CDR2 reads SVGEGT. The CDR3 consists of 14 residues. V dropped 5 bases and J dropped 5; count of bases not matched to a gene: 6. DNA of the CDR3: TGTGCCAGCAGTCTCTTACTAGCGGGAAACGAGCAGTACTTC. Translation: CASSLLLAGNEQYF.